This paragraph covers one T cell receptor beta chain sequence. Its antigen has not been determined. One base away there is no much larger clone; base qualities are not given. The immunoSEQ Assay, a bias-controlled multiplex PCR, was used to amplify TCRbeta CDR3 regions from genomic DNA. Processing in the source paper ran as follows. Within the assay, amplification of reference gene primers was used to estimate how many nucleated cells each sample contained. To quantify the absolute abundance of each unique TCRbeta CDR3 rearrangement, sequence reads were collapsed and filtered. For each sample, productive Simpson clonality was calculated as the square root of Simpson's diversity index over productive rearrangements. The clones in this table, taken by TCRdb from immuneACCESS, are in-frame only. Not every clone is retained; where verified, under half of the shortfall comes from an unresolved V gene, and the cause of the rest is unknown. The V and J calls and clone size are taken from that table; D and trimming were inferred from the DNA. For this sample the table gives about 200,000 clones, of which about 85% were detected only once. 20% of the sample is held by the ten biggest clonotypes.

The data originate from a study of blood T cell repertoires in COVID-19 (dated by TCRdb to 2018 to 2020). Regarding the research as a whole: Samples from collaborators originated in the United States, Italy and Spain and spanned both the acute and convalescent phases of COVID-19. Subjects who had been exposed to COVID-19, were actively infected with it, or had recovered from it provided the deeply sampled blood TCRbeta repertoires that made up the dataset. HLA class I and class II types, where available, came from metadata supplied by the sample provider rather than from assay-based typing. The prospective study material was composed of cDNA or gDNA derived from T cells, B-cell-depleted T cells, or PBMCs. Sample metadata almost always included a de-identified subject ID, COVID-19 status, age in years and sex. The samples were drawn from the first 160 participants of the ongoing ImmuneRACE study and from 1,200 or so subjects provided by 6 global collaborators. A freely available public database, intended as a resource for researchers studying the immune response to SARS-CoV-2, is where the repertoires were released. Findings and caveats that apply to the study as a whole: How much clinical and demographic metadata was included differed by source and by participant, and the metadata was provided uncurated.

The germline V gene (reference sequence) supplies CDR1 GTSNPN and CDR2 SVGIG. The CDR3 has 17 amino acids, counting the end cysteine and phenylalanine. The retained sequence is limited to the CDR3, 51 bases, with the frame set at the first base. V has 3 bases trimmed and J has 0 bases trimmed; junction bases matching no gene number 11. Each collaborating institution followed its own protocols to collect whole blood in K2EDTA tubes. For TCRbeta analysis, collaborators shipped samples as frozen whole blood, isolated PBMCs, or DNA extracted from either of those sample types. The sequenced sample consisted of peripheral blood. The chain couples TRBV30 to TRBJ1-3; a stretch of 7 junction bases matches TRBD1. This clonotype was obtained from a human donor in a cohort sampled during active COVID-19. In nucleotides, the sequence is TGTGCCTGGAGCGGACAGGCGGTGGTGACCTCTGGAAACACCATATATTTT. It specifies CAWSGQAVVTSGNTIYF.